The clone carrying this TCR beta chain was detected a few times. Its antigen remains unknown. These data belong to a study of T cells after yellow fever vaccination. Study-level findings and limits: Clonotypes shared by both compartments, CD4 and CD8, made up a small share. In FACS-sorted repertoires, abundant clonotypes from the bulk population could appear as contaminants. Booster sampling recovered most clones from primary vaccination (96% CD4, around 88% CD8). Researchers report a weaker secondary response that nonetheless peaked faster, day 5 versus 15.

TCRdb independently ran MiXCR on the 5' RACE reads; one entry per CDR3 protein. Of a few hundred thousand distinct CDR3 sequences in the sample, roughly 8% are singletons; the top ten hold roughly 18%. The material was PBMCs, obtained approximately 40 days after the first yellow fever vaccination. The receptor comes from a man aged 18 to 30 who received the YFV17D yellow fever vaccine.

CDR3 bases: TGTGCCAGCGCCCGGGGTATCCACGAGCAGTACTTC. This codes for CASARGIHEQYF. The chain joins TRBV12-3 or TRBV12-4 to TRBJ2-7; tentative D call: TRBD2 (5 bases). V was pared by 8 bases and J by 5 bases, with 13 bases between. This CDR3 has 12 amino acids.